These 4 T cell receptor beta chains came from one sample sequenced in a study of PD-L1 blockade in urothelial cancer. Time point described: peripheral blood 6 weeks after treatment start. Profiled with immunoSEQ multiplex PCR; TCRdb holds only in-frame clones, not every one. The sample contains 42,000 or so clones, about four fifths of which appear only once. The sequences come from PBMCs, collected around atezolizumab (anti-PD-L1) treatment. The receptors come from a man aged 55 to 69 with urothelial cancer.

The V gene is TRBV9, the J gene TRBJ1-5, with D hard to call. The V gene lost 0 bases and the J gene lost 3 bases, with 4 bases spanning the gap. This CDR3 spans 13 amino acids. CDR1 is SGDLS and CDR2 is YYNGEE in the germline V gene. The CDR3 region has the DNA TGTGCCAGCAGCGTAGACAACAATCAGCCCCAGCATTTT. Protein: CASSVDNNQPQHF.

CDR3 residues: CASSLGQASGNTIYF. The CDR3 coding sequence is TGTGCCAGCAGCTTAGGTCAGGCCTCTGGAAACACCATATATTTT. V is TRBV7-9 and J is TRBJ1-3; D not certain. V was clipped by 1 base and J by 0 bases, with 7 bases between them. In germline, CDR1 is SEHNR, CDR2 FQNEAQ (reference sequence). The CDR3 has 15 residues.

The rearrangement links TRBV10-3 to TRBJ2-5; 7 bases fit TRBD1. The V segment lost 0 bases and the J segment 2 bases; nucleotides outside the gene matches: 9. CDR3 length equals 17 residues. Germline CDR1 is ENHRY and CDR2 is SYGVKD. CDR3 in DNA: TGTGCCATCAGTGAGTCGAAGCTACAGGGGATTCAAGAGACCCAGTACTTC. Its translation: CAISESKLQGIQETQYF.

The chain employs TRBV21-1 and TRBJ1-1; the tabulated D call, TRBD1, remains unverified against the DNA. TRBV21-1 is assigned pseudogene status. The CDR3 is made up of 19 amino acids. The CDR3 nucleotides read TGTGCCAGCAGCATGGGGTTGATCGCTACAGGGATGTTGAACACTGAAGCTTTCTTT. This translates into CASSMGLIATGMLNTEAFF.